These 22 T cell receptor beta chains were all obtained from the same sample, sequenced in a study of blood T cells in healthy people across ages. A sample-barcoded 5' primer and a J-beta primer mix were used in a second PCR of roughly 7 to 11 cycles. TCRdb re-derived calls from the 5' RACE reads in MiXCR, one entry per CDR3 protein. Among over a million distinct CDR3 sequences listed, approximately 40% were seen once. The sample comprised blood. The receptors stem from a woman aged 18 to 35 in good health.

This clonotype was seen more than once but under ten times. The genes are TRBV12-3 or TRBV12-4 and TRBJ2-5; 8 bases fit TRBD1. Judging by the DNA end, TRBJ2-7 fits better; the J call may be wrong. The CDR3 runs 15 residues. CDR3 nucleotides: TGTGCCAGCAGTTTAGCAATGCGGACAGGGTCCGAGCAGTACTTC. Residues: CASSLAMRTGSEQYF.

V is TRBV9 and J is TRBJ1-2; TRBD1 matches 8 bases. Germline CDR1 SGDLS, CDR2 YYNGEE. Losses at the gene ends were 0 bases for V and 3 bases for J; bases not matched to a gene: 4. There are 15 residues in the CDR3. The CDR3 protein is CASSVAGGADYGYTF. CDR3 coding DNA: TGTGCCAGCAGCGTAGCAGGGGGCGCGGACTATGGCTACACCTTC.

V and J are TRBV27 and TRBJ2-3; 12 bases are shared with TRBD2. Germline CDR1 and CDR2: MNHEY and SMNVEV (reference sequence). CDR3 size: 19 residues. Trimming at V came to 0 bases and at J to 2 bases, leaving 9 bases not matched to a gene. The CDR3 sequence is CASSLSIPSGGVVTDTQYF. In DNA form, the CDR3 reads TGTGCCAGCAGTTTATCGATTCCTAGCGGGGGGGTGGTCACAGATACGCAGTATTTT.

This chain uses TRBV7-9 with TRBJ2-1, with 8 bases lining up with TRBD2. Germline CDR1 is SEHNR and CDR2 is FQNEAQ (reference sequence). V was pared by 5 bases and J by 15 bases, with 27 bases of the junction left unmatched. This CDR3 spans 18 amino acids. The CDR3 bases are TGTGCCAGCAGCCAAACCACCGGGACACGGGAGGGTAGTAGCTTGAGGTTCTTC. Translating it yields CASSQTTGTREGSSLRFF. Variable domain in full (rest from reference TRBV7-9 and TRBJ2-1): DTGVSQNPRHKITKRGQNVTFRCDPISEHNRLYWYRQTLGQGPEFLTYFQNEAQLEKSRLLSDRFSAERPKGSFSTLEIQRTEQGDSAMYLCASSQTTGTREGSSLRFFGPGTRLTVL.

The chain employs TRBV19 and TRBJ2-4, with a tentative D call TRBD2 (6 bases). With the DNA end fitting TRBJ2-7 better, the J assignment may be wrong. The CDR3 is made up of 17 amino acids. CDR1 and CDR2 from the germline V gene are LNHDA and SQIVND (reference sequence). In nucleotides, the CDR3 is TGTGCCAGTAGTATGATCCTCGGGAGCCTTCCCTCCTACGAGCAGTACTTC. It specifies CASSMILGSLPSYEQYF.

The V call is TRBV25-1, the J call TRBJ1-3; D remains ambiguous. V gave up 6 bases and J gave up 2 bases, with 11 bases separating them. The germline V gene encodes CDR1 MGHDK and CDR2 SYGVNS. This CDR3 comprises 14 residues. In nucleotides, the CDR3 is TGTGCCAGCAGGGGCCCCAGCCCTGGAAACACCATATATTTT. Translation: CASRGPSPGNTIYF.

CDR3 in DNA: TGTGCCTGGAACAGGGACTATGGCTACACCTTC. It translates to CAWNRDYGYTF. The rearrangement joins TRBV30 to TRBJ1-2, with a tentative D call TRBD1 (6 bases). Germline-derived CDR1 and CDR2 are GTSNPN and SVGIG (reference sequence). Trimming left V 4 bases short and J 3 bases short, with 6 bases between. The length of the CDR3 is 11 residues.

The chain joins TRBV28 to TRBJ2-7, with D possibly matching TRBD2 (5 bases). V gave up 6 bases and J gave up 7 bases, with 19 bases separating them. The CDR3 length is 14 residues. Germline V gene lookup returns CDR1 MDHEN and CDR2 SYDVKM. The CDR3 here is CASRSDGLRSEQYF. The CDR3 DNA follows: TGTGCCAGCAGATCTGATGGACTGCGCAGTGAGCAGTACTTC.

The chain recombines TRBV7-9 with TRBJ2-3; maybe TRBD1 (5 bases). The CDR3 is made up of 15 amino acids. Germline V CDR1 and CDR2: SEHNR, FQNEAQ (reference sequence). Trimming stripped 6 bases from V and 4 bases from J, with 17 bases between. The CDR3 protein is CASRQTPQGADTQYF. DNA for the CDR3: TGTGCCAGCAGACAAACCCCACAAGGGGCAGATACGCAGTATTTT.

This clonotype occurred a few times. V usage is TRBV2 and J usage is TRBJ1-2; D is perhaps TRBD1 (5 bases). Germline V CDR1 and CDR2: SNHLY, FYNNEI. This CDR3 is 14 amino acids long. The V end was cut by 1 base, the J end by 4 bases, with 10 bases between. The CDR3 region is CASSEDRYSYGYTF. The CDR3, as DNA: TGTGCCAGCAGTGAAGACAGGTACTCCTATGGCTACACCTTC. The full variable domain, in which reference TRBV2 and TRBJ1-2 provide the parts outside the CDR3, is EPEVTQTPSHQVTQMGQEVILRCVPISNHLYFYWYRQILGQKVEFLVSFYNNEISEKSEIFDDQFSVERPDGSNFTLKIRSTKLEDSAMYFCASSEDRYSYGYTFGSGTRLTVV.

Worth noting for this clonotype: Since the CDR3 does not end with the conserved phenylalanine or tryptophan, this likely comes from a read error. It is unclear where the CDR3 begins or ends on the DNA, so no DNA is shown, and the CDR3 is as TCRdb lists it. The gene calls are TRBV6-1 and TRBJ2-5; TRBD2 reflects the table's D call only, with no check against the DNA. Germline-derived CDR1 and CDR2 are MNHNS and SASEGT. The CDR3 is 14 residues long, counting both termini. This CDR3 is CASSASVRGYTFGS.

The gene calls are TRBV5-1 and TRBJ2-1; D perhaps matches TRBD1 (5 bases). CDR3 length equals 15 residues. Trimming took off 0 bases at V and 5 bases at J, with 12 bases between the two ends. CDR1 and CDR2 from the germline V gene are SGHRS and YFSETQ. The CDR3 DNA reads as TGCGCCAGCAGCTTGGTGTCTAGGGGTAACAATGAGCAGTTCTTC. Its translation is CASSLVSRGNNEQFF.

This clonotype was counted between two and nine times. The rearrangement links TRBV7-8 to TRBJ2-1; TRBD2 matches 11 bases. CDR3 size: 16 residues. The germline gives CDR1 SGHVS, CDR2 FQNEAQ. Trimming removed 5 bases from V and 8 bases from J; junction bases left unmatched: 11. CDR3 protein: CASSPKTSGDRDEQFF. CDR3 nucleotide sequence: TGTGCCAGCAGCCCCAAGACTAGCGGGGATAGGGATGAGCAGTTCTTC.

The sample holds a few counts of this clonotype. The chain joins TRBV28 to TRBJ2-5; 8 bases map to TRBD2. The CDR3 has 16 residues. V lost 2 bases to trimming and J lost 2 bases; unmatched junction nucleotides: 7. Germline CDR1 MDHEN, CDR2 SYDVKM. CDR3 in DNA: TGTGCCAGCAGTTTAGACGGGGGGGTTTCTCAAGAGACCCAGTACTTC. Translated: CASSLDGGVSQETQYF. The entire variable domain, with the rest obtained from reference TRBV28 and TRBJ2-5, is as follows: DVKVTQSSRYLVKRTGEKVFLECVQDMDHENMFWYRQDPGLGLRLIYFSYDVKMKEKGDIPEGYSVSREKKERFSLILESASTNQTSMYLCASSLDGGVSQETQYFGPGTRLLVL.

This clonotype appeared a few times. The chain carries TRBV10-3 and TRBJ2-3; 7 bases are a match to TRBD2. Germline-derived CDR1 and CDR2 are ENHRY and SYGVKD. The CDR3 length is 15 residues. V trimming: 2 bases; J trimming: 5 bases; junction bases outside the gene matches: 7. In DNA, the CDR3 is TGTGCCATCAGTGAGCGGACGGGAGGAGTAGATACGCAGTATTTT. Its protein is CAISERTGGVDTQYF.

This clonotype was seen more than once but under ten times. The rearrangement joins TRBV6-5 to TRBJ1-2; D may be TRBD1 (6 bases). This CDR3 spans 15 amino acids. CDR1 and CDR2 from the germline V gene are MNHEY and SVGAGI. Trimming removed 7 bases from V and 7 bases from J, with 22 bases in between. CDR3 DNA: TGTGCCAGCACCCTAGAGCGGGACATCCCGGGTGGCTACACCTTC. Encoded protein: CASTLERDIPGGYTF.

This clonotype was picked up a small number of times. The CDR3 is CASSLVAGGQGDTQYF. DNA for the CDR3: TGTGCCAGCAGCTTAGTCGCGGGAGGGCAGGGAGATACGCAGTATTTT. This chain uses TRBV7-2 with TRBJ2-3, with TRBD2 identical over 9 bases. The CDR3 sequence is 16 residues long. V trimming: 1 base; J trimming: 5 bases; junction bases outside the gene matches: 7. CDR1 is SGHTA and CDR2 is FQGNSA in the germline V gene.

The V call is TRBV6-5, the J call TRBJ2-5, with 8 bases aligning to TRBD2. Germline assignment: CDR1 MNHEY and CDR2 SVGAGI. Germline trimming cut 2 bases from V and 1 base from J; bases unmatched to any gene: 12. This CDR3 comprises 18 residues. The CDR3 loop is CASSYRESLAGFQETQYF. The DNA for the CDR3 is TGTGCCAGCAGTTACCGGGAAAGTCTAGCGGGCTTCCAAGAGACCCAGTACTTC.

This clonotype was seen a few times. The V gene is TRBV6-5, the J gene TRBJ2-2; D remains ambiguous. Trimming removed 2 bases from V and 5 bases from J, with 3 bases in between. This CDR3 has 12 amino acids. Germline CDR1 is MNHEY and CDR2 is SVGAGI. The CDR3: CASSYATGELFF. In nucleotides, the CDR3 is TGTGCCAGCAGTTACGCAACCGGGGAGCTGTTTTTT.

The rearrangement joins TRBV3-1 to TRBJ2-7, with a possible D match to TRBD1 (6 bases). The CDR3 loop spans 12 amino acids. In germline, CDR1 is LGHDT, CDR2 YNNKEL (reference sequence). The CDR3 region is CATAGDSYEQYF. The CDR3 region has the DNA TGTGCTACTGCAGGGGACTCCTACGAGCAGTACTTC.

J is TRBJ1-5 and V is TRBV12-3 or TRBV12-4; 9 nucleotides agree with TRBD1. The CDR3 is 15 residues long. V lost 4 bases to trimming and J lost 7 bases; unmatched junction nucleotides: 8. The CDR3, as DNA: TGTGCCAGCAGTTCCTCCGGGACAGGGTACCAGCCCCAGCATTTT. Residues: CASSSSGTGYQPQHF.

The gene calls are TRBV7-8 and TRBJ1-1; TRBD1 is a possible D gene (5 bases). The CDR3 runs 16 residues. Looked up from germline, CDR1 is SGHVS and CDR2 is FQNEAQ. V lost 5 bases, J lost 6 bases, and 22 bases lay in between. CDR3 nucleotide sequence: TGTGCCAGCAGCACCCCCCAGGGCTTTTCTCTCCCTGAAGCTTTCTTT. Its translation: CASSTPQGFSLPEAFF. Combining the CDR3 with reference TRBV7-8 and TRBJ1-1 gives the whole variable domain GAGVSQSPRYKVAKRGQDVALRCDPISGHVSLFWYQQALGQGPEFLTYFQNEAQLDKSGLPSDRFFAERPEGSVSTLKIQRTQQEDSAVYLCASSTPQGFSLPEAFFGQGTRLTVV.